The 17 T cell receptor beta chains given below trace back to one sample, sequenced in a study of T cell responses to AZD1222 COVID-19 vaccine. Data came from immunoSEQ multiplex PCR; TCRdb stores just in-frame clones and leaves some out. Of 110,000 or so clones listed, roughly 88% were seen once; the top ten hold approximately 6.4%. Sequenced material: peripheral blood, taken 28 days after the second AZD1222 dose. These receptors were collected from an adult who received the AZD1222 COVID-19 vaccine.

V is TRBV29-1 and J is TRBJ2-1, with a weak D call TRBD1 (6 bases). Germline CDR1 SQVTM, CDR2 ANQGSEA. The CDR3 runs to 14 residues. Trimming took off 7 bases at V and 6 bases at J, with 19 bases between the two ends. CDR3 residues: CSGEGRGSLNEQFF. Here the CDR3 DNA reads TGCAGCGGAGAAGGTAGGGGGTCCCTCAATGAGCAGTTCTTC.

The V and J genes are TRBV6-2 or TRBV6-3 and TRBJ2-7, with 9 positions matching TRBD1. CDR1 and CDR2 from the germline V gene are MNHEY and SVGEGT. After removal of 3 bases from V and 3 bases from J, the junction contained 9 bases not matched to a gene. The CDR3 covers 16 residues. CDR3 protein: CASSYGLGTGIYEQYF. The CDR3 nucleotides read TGTGCCAGCAGTTATGGGTTGGGGACAGGGATCTACGAGCAGTACTTC.

J is TRBJ1-4 and V is TRBV27; tentative D call: TRBD1 (6 bases). CDR1 MNHEY and CDR2 SMNVEV come from the germline V gene (reference sequence). V was pared by 10 bases and J by 8 bases, with 17 bases between. The CDR3 extends over 13 amino acids. For the CDR3, the DNA is TGTGCCACCCGGATGGGGGCGAGGGAAAAACTGTTTTTT. This gives the protein CATRMGAREKLFF.

The gene calls are TRBV7-2 and TRBJ2-2; 7 positions agree with TRBD2. V was clipped by 5 bases and J by 4 bases; unmatched bases: 7. In germline, CDR1 is SGHTA, CDR2 FQGNSA. The CDR3 has 15 amino acids. CDR3 loop: CASSQLGGGTGELFF. The DNA for the CDR3 is TGTGCCAGCAGCCAGCTCGGCGGGGGCACCGGGGAGCTGTTTTTT.

DNA of the CDR3: TGTGCCAGCAGCTTAGGGGACAGGTCCTATGGCTACACCTTC. The encoded protein is CASSLGDRSYGYTF. The rearrangement links TRBV7-2 to TRBJ1-2; 8 bases line up with TRBD1. The CDR3 length is 14 residues. V shed 1 base and J 4 bases; nucleotides not matched to a gene: 2. Looked up from germline, CDR1 is SGHTA and CDR2 is FQGNSA.

The gene calls are TRBV2 and TRBJ2-2; D remains unclear. Per the germline V gene, CDR1 is SNHLY and CDR2 is FYNNEI. CDR3 size: 14 residues. V was shortened by 6 bases and J by 4 bases, with 12 bases between the two germline ends. The CDR3 region has the DNA TGTGCCAGCAGACAGACACCCAGCACCGGGGAGCTGTTTTTT. Protein sequence: CASRQTPSTGELFF.

This clone is a singleton in its sample. The V gene is TRBV4-3, the J gene TRBJ1-1, with D hard to call. The V gene's germline CDR1 is LGHNA and CDR2 YSLEER. V was pared by 4 bases and J by 1 base, with 7 bases between. The CDR3 has 13 amino acids. The CDR3: CASSPSWNTEAFF. The DNA of the CDR3 is TGCGCCAGCAGCCCCTCATGGAACACTGAAGCTTTCTTT.

The V call is TRBV7-2, the J call TRBJ2-7, with 7 bases matching TRBD2. The CDR3 extends over 15 amino acids. The germline gives CDR1 SGHTA, CDR2 FQGNSA. V lost 3 bases to trimming and J lost 2 bases; unmatched junction nucleotides: 7. The CDR3 sequence: CASSLGGKGAYEQYF. CDR3 DNA sequence: TGTGCCAGCAGCTTGGGGGGGAAAGGAGCCTACGAGCAGTACTTC.

V gene TRBV9 combines with J gene TRBJ2-2; 9 nucleotides agree with TRBD1. This CDR3 has 17 amino acids. The germline V gene has CDR1 SGDLS and CDR2 YYNGEE. J lost 5 bases, V lost 4 bases, and 12 bases had no gene match. This CDR3 is CASSPGQGLPGTGELFF. CDR3 DNA: TGTGCCAGCAGCCCGGGACAGGGCCTGCCCGGGACCGGGGAGCTGTTTTTT.

This sequence joins TRBV6-5 and TRBJ1-1; TRBD1 agrees at 10 bases. V was pared by 6 bases and J by 4 bases, with 2 bases of the junction left unmatched. Per the germline V gene, CDR1 is MNHEY and CDR2 is SVGAGI. The CDR3 contains 13 residues. CDR3: CASRGQGGTEAFF. DNA for the CDR3: TGTGCCAGCAGAGGACAGGGGGGCACTGAAGCTTTCTTT.

This clone was recorded once. V gene TRBV27 combines with J gene TRBJ1-1; D is unresolved. V lost 1 base, J lost 2 bases, and 8 bases lay in between. The CDR3 runs 14 residues. Per the germline V gene, CDR1 is MNHEY and CDR2 is SMNVEV (reference sequence). In DNA form, the CDR3 reads TGTGCCAGCAGTTTATATCCAGAAAACACTGAAGCTTTCTTT. Amino acids: CASSLYPENTEAFF.

The chain is built from TRBV6-1 and TRBJ2-5, with TRBD2 matching over 10 bases. The junction had 7 bases not matched to a gene; V was cut back by 2 bases and J by 4 bases. Germline lookup yields CDR1 MNHNS and CDR2 SASEGT. This CDR3 contains 16 residues. CDR3 region: CASSEILAGVSETQYF. CDR3 DNA sequence: TGTGCCAGCAGTGAAATCCTAGCGGGGGTGTCAGAGACCCAGTACTTC.

CDR3 sequence (DNA): TGTGCCAGTAGTATTGAAGGCTTGGTTAATGAAGCTTTCTTT. Protein: CASSIEGLVNEAFF. The chain links TRBV19 to TRBJ1-1; D call uncertain. Per germline, CDR1 LNHDA and CDR2 SQIVND (reference sequence). V lost 3 bases and J lost 7, with 15 bases in between. The CDR3 totals 14 residues.

The rearrangement links TRBV10-3 to TRBJ1-5; D uncertain. The V and J ends lost 3 bases and 7 bases respectively, with 7 bases between them. This CDR3 contains 12 residues. Germline V gene sequence: CDR1 ENHRY, CDR2 SYGVKD. The CDR3 region is CAISEGHQPQHF. In nucleotides, the CDR3 is TGTGCCATCAGTGAAGGGCACCAGCCCCAGCATTTT.

The V call is TRBV27, the J call TRBJ1-5, with 7 bases aligning to TRBD1. The junction had 13 bases not matched to a gene; V was cut back by 5 bases and J by 12 bases. Germline V gene data show CDR1 as MNHEY and CDR2 as SMNVEV (reference sequence). The CDR3 totals 14 residues. Here the CDR3 DNA reads TGTGCCAGCAGTCAAGGGGACAGTAGATTGCTCCAGCATTTT. Protein: CASSQGDSRLLQHF.

The CDR3 sequence is CSVDSGAGNTIYF. The CDR3 region has the DNA TGCAGCGTTGATTCAGGTGCTGGAAACACCATATATTTT. The chain employs TRBV29-1 and TRBJ1-3, with D uncertain. The CDR3 consists of 13 residues. Germline CDR1 SQVTM, CDR2 ANQGSEA. V was cut by 3 bases and J by 2 bases, with 8 bases left in between.

The CDR3 here is CAWGASYEQYF. CDR3 coding DNA: TGTGCCTGGGGGGCCAGCTACGAGCAGTACTTC. The chain is built from TRBV5-4 and TRBJ2-7, with D tentatively TRBD1 or TRBD2 (6 bases each). CDR1 and CDR2 (germline): SGHNT, YYREEE (reference sequence). The V gene lost 10 bases and the J gene lost 3 bases, with 11 bases spanning the gap. This CDR3 comprises 11 residues.